This T cell receptor beta chain is drawn from a study of shared clonotypes between healthy human individuals. CDR3 length equals 13 residues. The V gene lost 1 base and the J gene lost 7 bases, with 10 bases spanning the gap. CDR1 SGHTA and CDR2 FQGTGA come from the germline V gene. Some clones are missing from TCRdb's copy, which holds only in-frame ones; the method was immunoSEQ multiplex PCR. The sample includes hundreds of thousands of clones, just over 75% of them seen just once. The sequence was collected from a woman between 40 and 50 years old in good health. Some clones in this sample may be carry-over from other donors' samples. Sequenced input: PBMCs. The chain couples TRBV7-3 to TRBJ1-1, with a weak D call TRBD1 (5 bases). CDR3 coding DNA: TGTGCCAGCAGCTTAAGGGGGGAAGTTGAAGCTTTCTTT. Amino acids: CASSLRGEVEAFF.